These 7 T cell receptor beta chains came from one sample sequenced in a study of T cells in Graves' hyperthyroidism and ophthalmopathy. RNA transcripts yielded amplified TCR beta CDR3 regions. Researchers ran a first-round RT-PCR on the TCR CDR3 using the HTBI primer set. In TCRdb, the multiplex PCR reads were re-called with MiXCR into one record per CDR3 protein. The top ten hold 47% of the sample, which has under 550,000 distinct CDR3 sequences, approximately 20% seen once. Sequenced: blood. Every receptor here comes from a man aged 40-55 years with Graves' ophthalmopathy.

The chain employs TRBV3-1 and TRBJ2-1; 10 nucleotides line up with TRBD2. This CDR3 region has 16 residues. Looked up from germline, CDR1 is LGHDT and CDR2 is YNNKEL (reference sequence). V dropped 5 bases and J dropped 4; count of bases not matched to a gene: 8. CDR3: CASSFRRLAGYNEQFF. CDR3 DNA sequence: TGTGCCAGCAGCTTCCGCCGACTAGCGGGTTACAATGAGCAGTTCTTC.

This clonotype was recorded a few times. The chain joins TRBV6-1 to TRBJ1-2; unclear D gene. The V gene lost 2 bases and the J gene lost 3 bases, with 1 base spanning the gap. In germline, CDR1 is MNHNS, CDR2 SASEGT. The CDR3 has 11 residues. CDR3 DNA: TGTGCCAGCAGTGAATACTATGGCTACACCTTC. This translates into CASSEYYGYTF.

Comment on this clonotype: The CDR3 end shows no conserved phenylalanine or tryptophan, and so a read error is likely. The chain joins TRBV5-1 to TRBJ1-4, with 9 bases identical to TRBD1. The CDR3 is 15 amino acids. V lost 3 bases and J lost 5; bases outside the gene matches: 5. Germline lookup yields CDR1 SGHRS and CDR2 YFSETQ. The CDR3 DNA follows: TGCGCCAGCAGCTCCGGGGGACAGGGCAATGAAAAACTGTTTTCT. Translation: CASSSGGQGNEKLFS.

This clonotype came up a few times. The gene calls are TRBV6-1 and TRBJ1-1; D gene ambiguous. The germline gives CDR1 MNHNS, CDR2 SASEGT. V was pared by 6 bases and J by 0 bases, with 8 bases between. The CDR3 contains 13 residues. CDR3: CASSETMNTEAFF. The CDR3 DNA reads TGTGCCAGCAGCGAAACCATGAACACTGAAGCTTTCTTT.

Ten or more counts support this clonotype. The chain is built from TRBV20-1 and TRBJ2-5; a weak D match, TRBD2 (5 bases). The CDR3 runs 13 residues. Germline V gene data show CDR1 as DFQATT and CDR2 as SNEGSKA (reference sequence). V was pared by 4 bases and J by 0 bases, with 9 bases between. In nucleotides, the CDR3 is TGCAGTGCTACGGGGAGTCACCAAGAGACCCAGTACTTC. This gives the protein CSATGSHQETQYF.

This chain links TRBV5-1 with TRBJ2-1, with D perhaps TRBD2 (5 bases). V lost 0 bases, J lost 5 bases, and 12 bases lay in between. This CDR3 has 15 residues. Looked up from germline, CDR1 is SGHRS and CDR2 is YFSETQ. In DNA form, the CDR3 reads TGCGCCAGCAGCTTGGATGTGCGGGCAGACAATGAGCAGTTCTTC. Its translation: CASSLDVRADNEQFF.

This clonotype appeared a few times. This CDR3 is CASSSQVNQPQHF. CDR3 DNA: TGTGCCAGCAGCTCACAGGTTAATCAGCCCCAGCATTTT. The J gene is TRBJ1-5, the V gene TRBV7-2, with D perhaps TRBD1 (5 bases). V lost 4 bases and J lost 4, with 8 bases in between. The CDR3 consists of 13 residues. Germline CDR1 is SGHTA and CDR2 is FQGNSA. Combining the CDR3 with reference TRBV7-2 and TRBJ1-5 gives the whole variable domain GAGVSQSPSNKVTEKGKDVELRCDPISGHTALYWYRQSLGQGLEFLIYFQGNSAPDKSGLPSDRFSAERTGGSVSTLTIQRTQQEDSAVYLCASSSQVNQPQHFGDGTRLSIL.